A selection of T cell receptor beta chains follows, all from one sample in a study of identical twins. TCRdb fed the 5' RACE reads into MiXCR, producing one record per CDR3 protein. Of roughly 350,000 distinct CDR3 sequences listed, about 12% are singletons. The data were also submitted as part of a second study, on yellow fever vaccine responses in identical twins.

Sequencing was done on a sample of CD8+ T cells sorted from blood. All receptors derive from a woman between 18 and 30 years old in good health. Both conserved end residues are part of each CDR3. Fields, in order: J gene, clone size, V gene, D gene, CDR3 DNA, CDR3 protein. A D gene is named only where the DNA matches it firmly. Clone sizes are given selectively: once, few, many, or a class where the clone is expanded.

TRBJ2-3 | . | TRBV7-6 | TRBD2 | TGTGCCAGCAGCTTAGGGCTAGCGGACCCGCTGGATACGCAGTATTTT | CASSLGLADPLDTQYF
TRBJ2-5 | . | TRBV7-7 | . | TGTGCCGCCAGTCGGTTTGGGGGACCTCAAGAGACCCAGTACTTC | CAASRFGGPQETQYF
TRBJ2-1 | few | TRBV15 | . | TGTGCCACCAGCAGTAGCAGGGTAAATGAGCAGTTCTTC | CATSSSRVNEQFF
TRBJ2-5 | many | TRBV7-9 | . | TGCGCCAGCAGCTTGGGGAGCCAAGAGACCCAGTACTTC | CASSLGSQETQYF
TRBJ1-6 | few | TRBV14 | . | TGTGCCAGCAGCCAAGTGGCTAATAATTCACCCCTCCACTTT | CASSQVANNSPLHF
TRBJ2-4 | . | TRBV3-1 | . | TGTGCCAGCAGCCAAGAAAGGCAAGACATTCAGTACTTC | CASSQERQDIQYF
TRBJ2-7 | many | TRBV6-5 | TRBD1 | TGTGCCAGCAGTTACTCAGGGGGCTGGTACGAGCAGTACTTC | CASSYSGGWYEQYF
TRBJ2-1 | . | TRBV6-5 | TRBD1 | TGTGCCAGCAGTTACTCCTCCCCCTGGACAGGGTTTGAGCAGTTCTTC | CASSYSSPWTGFEQFF
TRBJ2-2 | . | TRBV4-1 | . | TGCGCCAGCAGCCACCAGGAGATGGACACCGGGGAGCTGTTTTTT | CASSHQEMDTGELFF
TRBJ1-3 | few | TRBV3-1 | . | TGTGCCAGCAGCCAAGAATGGTGGGGGCCTCGGGGCACCATATATTTT | CASSQEWWGPRGTIYF
TRBJ2-7 | few | TRBV10-3 | . | TGTGCCATCAGTGAGGCGGGGACGCACTACGAGCAGTACTTC | CAISEAGTHYEQYF
TRBJ1-6 | few | TRBV11-2 | . | TGTGCCAGCAGCTTGGAGGGCCACAGGACTCCCCTCCACTTT | CASSLEGHRTPLHF
TRBJ2-4 | many | TRBV5-6 | . | TGTGCCAGCAGCTTGGGGGTTCCAAACATTCAGTACTTC | CASSLGVPNIQYF
TRBJ1-5 | few | TRBV12-3/TRBV12-4 | . | TGTGCCAGCAGTCCACAGGGTTTTCAGCCCCAGCATTTT | CASSPQGFQPQHF
TRBJ2-1 | . | TRBV4-1 | . | TGCGCCAGCAAAAGGTCAGGCGTCGGCGGGCCTGAGAATGAGCAGTTCTTC | CASKRSGVGGPENEQFF
TRBJ2-7 | few | TRBV27 | TRBD2 | TGTGCCAGCAGACTAGCGTCGAGCTCCTACGAGCAGTACTTC | CASRLASSSYEQYF
TRBJ1-4 | few | TRBV7-9 | . | TGTGCCAGCAGCTTAGTATCCAATGAAAAACTGTTTTTT | CASSLVSNEKLFF
TRBJ2-1 | few | TRBV10-3 | . | TGTGCCATCAGTGAGTTGGGAGCCGAGCAGTTCTTC | CAISELGAEQFF